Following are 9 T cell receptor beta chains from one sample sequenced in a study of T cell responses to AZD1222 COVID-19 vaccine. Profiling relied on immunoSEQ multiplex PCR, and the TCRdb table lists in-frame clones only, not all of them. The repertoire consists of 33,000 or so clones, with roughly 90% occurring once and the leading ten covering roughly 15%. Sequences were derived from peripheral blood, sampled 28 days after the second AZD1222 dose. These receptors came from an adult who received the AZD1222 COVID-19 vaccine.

The chain's CDR3 is CASSQEGSPLNEQFF. The CDR3 DNA reads TGTGCCAGCAGCCAAGAGGGTTCCCCTCTCAATGAGCAGTTCTTC. The gene calls are TRBV3-1 (or the pseudogene TRBV3-2) and TRBJ2-1, with no clear D. CDR3 length: 15 residues. Germline V lookup: CDR1 LGHDT, CDR2 YNNKEL (reference sequence). V was shortened by 0 bases and J by 6 bases, with 12 bases between the two germline ends.

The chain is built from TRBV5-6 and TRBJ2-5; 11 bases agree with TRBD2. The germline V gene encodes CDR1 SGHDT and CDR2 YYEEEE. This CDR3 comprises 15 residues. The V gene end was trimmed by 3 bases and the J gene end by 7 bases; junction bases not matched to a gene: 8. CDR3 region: CASSWVTSGGMTQYF. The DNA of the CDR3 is TGTGCCAGCAGCTGGGTAACTAGCGGGGGTATGACCCAGTACTTC. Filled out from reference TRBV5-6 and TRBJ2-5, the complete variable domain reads DAGVTQSPTHLIKTRGQQVTLRCSPKSGHDTVSWYQQALGQGPQFIFQYYEEEERQRGNFPDRFSGHQFPNYSSELNVNALLLGDSALYLCASSWVTSGGMTQYFGPGTRLLVL.

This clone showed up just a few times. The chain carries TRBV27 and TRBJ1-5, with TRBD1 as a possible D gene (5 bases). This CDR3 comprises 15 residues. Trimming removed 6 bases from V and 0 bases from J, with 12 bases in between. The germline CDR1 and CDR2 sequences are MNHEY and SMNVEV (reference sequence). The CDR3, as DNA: TGTGCCAGCAGACCGAAACAGGATAGCAATCAGCCCCAGCATTTT. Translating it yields CASRPKQDSNQPQHF.

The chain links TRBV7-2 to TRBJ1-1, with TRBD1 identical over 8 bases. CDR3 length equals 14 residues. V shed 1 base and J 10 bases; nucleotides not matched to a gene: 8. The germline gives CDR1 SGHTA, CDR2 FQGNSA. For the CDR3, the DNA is TGTGCCAGCAGCTTAGGTCTACAGGGGGTAGTAGCTTTCTTT. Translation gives CASSLGLQGVVAFF.

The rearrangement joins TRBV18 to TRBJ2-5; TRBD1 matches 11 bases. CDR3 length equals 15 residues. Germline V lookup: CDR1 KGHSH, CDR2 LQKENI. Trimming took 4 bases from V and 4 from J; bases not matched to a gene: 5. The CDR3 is CASSLRTGGLETQYF. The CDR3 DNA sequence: TGTGCCAGCTCACTTCGGACAGGGGGCTTAGAGACCCAGTACTTC.

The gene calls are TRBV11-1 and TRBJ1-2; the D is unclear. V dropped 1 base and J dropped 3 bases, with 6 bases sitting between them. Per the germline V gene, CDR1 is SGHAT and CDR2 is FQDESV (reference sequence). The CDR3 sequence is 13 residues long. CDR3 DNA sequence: TGTGCCAGCAGCTTAGATCCCGACTATGGCTACACCTTC. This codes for CASSLDPDYGYTF. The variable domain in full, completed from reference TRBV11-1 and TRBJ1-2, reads EAEVAQSPRYKITEKSQAVAFWCDPISGHATLYWYRQILGQGPELLVQFQDESVVDDSQLPKDRFSAERLKGVDSTLKIQPAELGDSAMYLCASSLDPDYGYTFGSGTRLTVV.

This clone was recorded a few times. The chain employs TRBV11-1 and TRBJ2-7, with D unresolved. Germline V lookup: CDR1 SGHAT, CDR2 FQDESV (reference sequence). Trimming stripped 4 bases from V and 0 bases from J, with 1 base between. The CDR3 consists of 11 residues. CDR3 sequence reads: CASSSSYEQYF. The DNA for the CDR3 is TGTGCCAGCAGCTCCTCCTACGAGCAGTACTTC.

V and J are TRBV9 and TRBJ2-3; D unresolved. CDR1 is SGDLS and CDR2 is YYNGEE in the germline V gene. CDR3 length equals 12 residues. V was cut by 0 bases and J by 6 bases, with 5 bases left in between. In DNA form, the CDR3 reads TGTGCCAGCAGCGTAGGATTGGATACGCAGTATTTT. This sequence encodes CASSVGLDTQYF.

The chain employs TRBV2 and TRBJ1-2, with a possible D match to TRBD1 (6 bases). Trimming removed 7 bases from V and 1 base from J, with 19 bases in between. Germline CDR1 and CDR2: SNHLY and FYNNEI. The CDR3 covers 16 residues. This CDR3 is CASNWVPGAGNYGYTF. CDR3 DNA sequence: TGTGCCAGCAATTGGGTTCCAGGGGCCGGTAACTATGGCTACACCTTC.